The source of this T cell receptor (beta chain) is a study of radiotherapy plus CTLA-4 blockade in lung cancer. Overall study findings and caveats: Reported findings show early blood T cell clone dynamics, with interferon-beta, best predicted response.

The CDR3 consists of 14 residues. CDR1 and CDR2 (germline): SNHLY, FYNNEI. V shed 2 bases and J shed 0 bases, with 7 bases lying between them. Sequenced by immunoSEQ multiplex PCR; TCRdb stores in-frame clones only, minus some. This repertoire shows under 70,000 clones, around 77% found once; its top ten account for about 4.4%. With respect to this clone: The antigen remains unidentified.

The sequence derives from a human donor with non-small cell lung cancer who had a complete response to radiotherapy plus ipilimumab. The source was peripheral blood, collected from a patient treated with radiotherapy plus ipilimumab. V and J are TRBV2 and TRBJ1-2; D is ambiguous. This CDR3 reads CASSEQNTNYGYTF. CDR3 nucleotide sequence: TGTGCCAGCAGTGAACAGAATACTAACTATGGCTACACCTTC.